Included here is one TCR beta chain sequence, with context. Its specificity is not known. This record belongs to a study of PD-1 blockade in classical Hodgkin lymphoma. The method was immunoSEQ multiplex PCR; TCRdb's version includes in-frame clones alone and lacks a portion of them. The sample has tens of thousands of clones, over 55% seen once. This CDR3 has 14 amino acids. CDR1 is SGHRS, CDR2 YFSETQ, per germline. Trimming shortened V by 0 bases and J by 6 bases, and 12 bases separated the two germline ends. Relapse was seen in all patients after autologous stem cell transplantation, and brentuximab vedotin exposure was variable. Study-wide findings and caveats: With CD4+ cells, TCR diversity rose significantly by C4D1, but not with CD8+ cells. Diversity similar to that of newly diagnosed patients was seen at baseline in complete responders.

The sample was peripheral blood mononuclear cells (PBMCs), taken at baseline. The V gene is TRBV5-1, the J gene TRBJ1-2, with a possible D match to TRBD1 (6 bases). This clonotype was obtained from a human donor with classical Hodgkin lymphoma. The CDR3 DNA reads TGCGCCAGCAGCTTGGGAGGTCGGGGGCATGGCTACACCTTC. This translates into CASSLGGRGHGYTF. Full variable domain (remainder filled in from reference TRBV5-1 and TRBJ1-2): KAGVTQTPRYLIKTRGQQVTLSCSPISGHRSVSWYQQTPGQGLQFLFEYFSETQRNKGNFPGRFSGRQFSNSRSEMNVSTLELGDSALYLCASSLGGRGHGYTFGSGTRLTVV.